A single sample is the source of the 26 T cell receptor beta chains below, sequenced in a study of human T cells and chemical hapten exposure. Via MiXCR, TCRdb re-called the RACE reads, giving one row per CDR3 protein. The repertoire holds a few hundred thousand distinct CDR3 sequences, with about 6.9% as singletons. The time point denotes: patch test 2, 6 weeks after DPC sensitization. Treatment given: therapeutic diphenylcyclopropenone sensitization with weekly scalp DPC. This specimen was whole blood, taken in connection with sensitization to the hapten diphenylcyclopropenone (DPC). The origin of the receptors is a woman under 30 with alopecia areata. Some clones in this sample may be carry-over from other donors' samples.

This clonotype was seen a few times. The genes are TRBV4-3 and TRBJ2-7; perhaps TRBD2 as D (6 bases). This CDR3 contains 13 residues. CDR1 LGHNA and CDR2 YSLEER come from the germline V gene. Trimming pared 3 bases from V and 3 bases from J, leaving 9 bases between. In DNA form, the CDR3 reads TGCGCCAGCAGCCACGTCGGGGGCTACGAGCAGTACTTC. It codes for CASSHVGGYEQYF.

A few counts support this clonotype. The chain employs TRBV5-6 and TRBJ1-1, with D maybe TRBD1 (6 bases). The CDR3 is made up of 14 amino acids. Per germline, CDR1 SGHDT and CDR2 YYEEEE. V lost 0 bases and J 1 base, leaving 7 bases between the germline ends. The CDR3 here is CASSLVDRNTEAFF. The CDR3 bases are TGTGCCAGCAGCTTGGTGGACAGGAACACTGAAGCTTTCTTT.

This clonotype was counted ten times or more. The chain is built from TRBV27 and TRBJ2-7; the match to TRBD1 covers 7 bases. Losses at the gene ends were 6 bases for V and 0 bases for J; bases not matched to a gene: 8. CDR1 and CDR2 (germline): MNHEY, SMNVEV (reference sequence). The CDR3 extends over 15 amino acids. The CDR3 DNA sequence: TGTGCCAGCAGCTCTCCCCGGGACAGCTCCTACGAGCAGTACTTC. Protein: CASSSPRDSSYEQYF.

V and J are TRBV11-2 and TRBJ1-2; D unresolved. This CDR3 contains 12 residues. V dropped 4 bases and J dropped 4 bases, with 7 bases sitting between them. The germline gives CDR1 SGHAT, CDR2 FQNNGV. The DNA of the CDR3 is TGTGCCAGCAGCTATACCAGCTATGGCTACACCTTC. Protein product: CASSYTSYGYTF.

This clonotype occurred once. The V gene is TRBV5-4, the J gene TRBJ2-3; 9 nucleotides align to TRBD2. V shed 5 bases, J shed 5 bases, and the junction held 9 bases outside the gene matches. This CDR3 is 15 amino acids long. In germline, CDR1 is SGHNT, CDR2 YYREEE (reference sequence). Here the CDR3 reads CASSRGGGVGDTQYF. The CDR3 DNA reads as TGTGCCAGCAGTCGGGGCGGGGGGGTTGGAGATACGCAGTATTTT.

This chain connects TRBV6-2 or TRBV6-3 to TRBJ1-3; D is unclear. This CDR3 spans 14 amino acids. CDR1 and CDR2 from the germline V gene are MNHEY and SVGEGT. The V end lost 5 bases, the J end lost 1 base, and 9 bases lay between the germline ends. DNA of the CDR3: TGTGCCAGCAGTGAAAGGCGGTCTGGAAACACCATATATTTT. Its protein is CASSERRSGNTIYF.

This clonotype came up a few times. The chain is built from TRBV7-2 and TRBJ1-1, with D unresolved. With 0 bases removed from V and 1 base from J, the gap between germline ends came to 9 bases. Per germline, CDR1 SGHTA and CDR2 FQGNSA. The CDR3 extends over 15 amino acids. The CDR3 here is CASSLAAYTNTEAFF. The CDR3 DNA follows: TGTGCCAGCAGCTTAGCGGCGTACACGAACACTGAAGCTTTCTTT.

This clonotype has a handful of counts. The J gene is TRBJ1-2, the V gene TRBV6-5; 8 bases align to TRBD1. The germline gives CDR1 MNHEY, CDR2 SVGAGI. The CDR3 consists of 14 residues. V trimming: 6 bases; J trimming: 5 bases; junction bases outside the gene matches: 8. The CDR3 protein is CASRRTGTGYGYTF. CDR3 nucleotide sequence: TGTGCCAGCAGGAGGACCGGGACAGGATATGGCTACACCTTC.

The chain is built from TRBV27 and TRBJ1-5; 9 bases are shared with TRBD1. Germline V gene lookup returns CDR1 MNHEY and CDR2 SMNVEV (reference sequence). The CDR3 contains 14 residues. V was pared by 5 bases and J by 4 bases, with 3 bases of the junction left unmatched. The DNA of the CDR3 is TGTGCCAGCAGTATGGGACAGGGAAATCAGCCCCAGCATTTT. Translated: CASSMGQGNQPQHF.

The CDR3 sequence is CASSPQGRGNTEAFF. As DNA, the CDR3 is TGTGCCAGCAGTCCACAGGGGAGGGGGAACACTGAAGCTTTCTTT. The genes are TRBV6-5 and TRBJ1-1, with TRBD1 identical over 7 bases. There are 15 residues in the CDR3. Germline lookup yields CDR1 MNHEY and CDR2 SVGAGI. Trimming removed 5 bases from V and 1 base from J; junction bases left unmatched: 7.

This chain uses TRBV10-3 with TRBJ2-3; tentative D call: TRBD2 (6 bases). Germline CDR1 ENHRY, CDR2 SYGVKD. The CDR3 contains 14 residues. Deletions cut 3 bases from V and 2 bases from J, with 9 bases between. CDR3 in amino acids: CAISDRLDTDTQYF. Here the CDR3 DNA reads TGTGCCATCAGTGATCGACTAGACACAGATACGCAGTATTTT.

This clonotype occurred a few times. The V call is TRBV6-5, the J call TRBJ2-3; no clear D gene. Trimming left V 1 base short and J 2 bases short, with 7 bases between. There are 14 residues in the CDR3. CDR1 and CDR2 from the germline V gene are MNHEY and SVGAGI. The CDR3, as DNA: TGTGCCAGCAGTTACTGGAAAGACACAGATACGCAGTATTTT. Translating it yields CASSYWKDTDTQYF.

This clonotype was found many times. The chain uses TRBV7-2 and TRBJ1-1, with D hard to call. The length of the CDR3 is 13 residues. Germline CDR1 reads SGHTA; CDR2 reads FQGNSA. The V end was cut by 6 bases, the J end by 1 base, with 9 bases between. The CDR3 is CASRSRTNTEAFF. DNA of the CDR3: TGTGCCAGCAGGTCGCGGACGAACACTGAAGCTTTCTTT. The whole variable domain, remainder taken from reference TRBV7-2 and TRBJ1-1, is GAGVSQSPSNKVTEKGKDVELRCDPISGHTALYWYRQSLGQGLEFLIYFQGNSAPDKSGLPSDRFSAERTGGSVSTLTIQRTQQEDSAVYLCASRSRTNTEAFFGQGTRLTVV.

The V gene is TRBV29-1, the J gene TRBJ2-3; D might be TRBD1 (5 bases). The CDR3 has 11 amino acids. Germline V gives CDR1 SQVTM, CDR2 ANQGSEA. The V gene lost 3 bases and the J gene lost 4 bases, with 5 bases spanning the gap. CDR3 sequence (DNA): TGCAGCGTTGACAGGGCAGATACGCAGTATTTT. It translates to CSVDRADTQYF.

This clonotype has more than one count but fewer than ten. This rearrangement joins TRBV9 to TRBJ1-5; D uncertain. This CDR3 contains 14 residues. Germline CDR1 SGDLS, CDR2 YYNGEE. Deletions cut 0 bases from V and 1 base from J, with 5 bases between. The CDR3 reads CASSVGQSNQPQHF. DNA for the CDR3: TGTGCCAGCAGCGTAGGTCAAAGCAATCAGCCCCAGCATTTT.

This clonotype was seen a handful of times. The chain joins TRBV20-1 to TRBJ2-2; TRBD2 matches at 10 bases. V gave up 2 bases and J gave up 4 bases; unmatched junction bases: 4. This CDR3 has 15 amino acids. Germline V lookup: CDR1 DFQATT, CDR2 SNEGSKA (reference sequence). CDR3 DNA sequence: TGCAGTGCTAGACGAAGCGGGGGGGTCACCGGGGAGCTGTTTTTT. This sequence encodes CSARRSGGVTGELFF.

The chain has TRBV3-1 and TRBJ2-2; 13 nucleotides match TRBD2. Germline V gene data show CDR1 as LGHDT and CDR2 as YNNKEL (reference sequence). J gave up 7 bases and V 0 bases, and 8 bases lay outside the gene matches. The CDR3 covers 18 residues. The CDR3 region has the DNA TGTGCCAGCAGCCAAGAGTCCCGACTAGCGGGGGGCATCGGGGAGCTGTTTTTT. It specifies CASSQESRLAGGIGELFF.

This clonotype was seen only a few times. This chain uses TRBV20-1 with TRBJ1-4; D possibly corresponds to TRBD1 (6 bases). The CDR3 is made up of 14 amino acids. Germline CDR1 and CDR2: DFQATT and SNEGSKA (reference sequence). Trimming left V 6 bases short and J 4 bases short, with 15 bases between. CDR3 sequence reads: CSAGGGANNEKLFF. In nucleotides, the CDR3 is TGCAGTGCCGGGGGCGGGGCCAATAATGAAAAACTGTTTTTT.

This clonotype was seen at least ten times. This sequence joins TRBV5-4 and TRBJ1-6; maybe TRBD1 (5 bases). Trimming stripped 3 bases from V and 9 bases from J, with 10 bases between. Germline CDR1 is SGHNT and CDR2 is YYREEE (reference sequence). There are 13 residues in the CDR3. The CDR3 DNA reads TGTGCCAGCAGCTCACAGGATGGTTCACCCCTCCACTTT. It translates to CASSSQDGSPLHF.

Many counts were recorded for this clonotype. The chain carries TRBV4-2 and TRBJ1-1; D possibly corresponds to TRBD1 (6 bases). The ends were cut back, 4 bases at V and 0 bases at J, with 9 bases in the middle. Germline CDR1 LGHNA, CDR2 YNFKEQ. There are 14 residues in the CDR3. CDR3 nucleotides: TGTGCCAGCAGCCTGGGACACTTGAACACTGAAGCTTTCTTT. Its protein product is CASSLGHLNTEAFF.

The table lists this clonotype with many counts. This chain connects TRBV7-9 to TRBJ2-3; TRBD2 agrees at 8 bases. Germline loops: CDR1 SEHNR, CDR2 FQNEAQ (reference sequence). CDR3 length: 14 residues. Germline trimming cut 6 bases from V and 1 base from J; bases unmatched to any gene: 3. The CDR3 nucleotides read TGTGCCAGCAGGACAGCGGGGGGCACAGATACGCAGTATTTT. Translation gives CASRTAGGTDTQYF.

This clonotype was seen at least ten times. The chain couples TRBV5-1 to TRBJ1-5; D call uncertain. V dropped 0 bases and J dropped 0 bases, with 10 bases sitting between them. This CDR3 spans 16 amino acids. Germline lookup yields CDR1 SGHRS and CDR2 YFSETQ. CDR3 DNA: TGCGCCAGCAGCTTGGAGGGTGGCTATAGCAATCAGCCCCAGCATTTT. It codes for CASSLEGGYSNQPQHF.

This clonotype was picked up many times. This rearrangement joins TRBV4-3 to TRBJ2-5; maybe TRBD1 (7 bases). V lost 4 bases and J 6 bases, leaving 12 bases between the germline ends. The CDR3 extends over 13 amino acids. Germline lookup yields CDR1 LGHNA and CDR2 YSLEER. CDR3 amino acids: CASSPWRGQTQYF. The CDR3 DNA reads TGCGCCAGCAGCCCGTGGAGGGGGCAGACCCAGTACTTC.

This clonotype was found many times. The chain combines TRBV21-1 with TRBJ1-5; TRBD1 reflects the table's D call only, with no check against the DNA. TRBV21-1 has pseudogene status. The CDR3 extends over 16 amino acids. Here the CDR3 reads CASSPRDDSRGQPQHF. The CDR3, as DNA: TGTGCCAGCAGCCCCCGGGATGACAGTCGTGGGCAGCCCCAGCATTTT.

The CDR3 nucleotides are TGTGCCAGCAGCCCGATGCATAGCACAGATACGCAGTATTTT. As protein: CASSPMHSTDTQYF. The chain links TRBV7-6 to TRBJ2-3, with D uncertain. The V end was cut by 5 bases, the J end by 0 bases, with 9 bases between. CDR1 is SGHVS and CDR2 is FNYEAQ in the germline V gene. CDR3 length: 14 amino acids.

This clonotype was detected many times. The rearrangement uses TRBV12-3 or TRBV12-4 and TRBJ1-1; D ambiguous. V lost 11 bases and J lost 6, with 13 bases in between. This CDR3 contains 11 residues. The CDR3 is CAGGVASEAFF. DNA for the CDR3: TGTGCCGGCGGGGTGGCCTCTGAAGCTTTCTTT.